The T cell receptor beta chain under discussion was sequenced for a study of control samples from healthy donors and cancer patients (dated by TCRdb to the early 2020s). Details on this clone: It lacks a known antigen. Base qualities were left out, and no much larger clone turns up one base away.

Spanning cysteine to phenylalanine, the CDR3 consists of 13 amino acids. The entry retains the CDR3 DNA only, 39 bases that are in frame from base 1. A distance of 3 bases separates the germline ends of V and J, which lose 0 bases and 4 bases respectively. From the germline V gene (reference sequence), CDR1 is LNHDA and CDR2 is SQIVND. The library relied on the immunoSEQ multiplex PCR assay. TCRdb's version of the immuneACCESS table is confined to in-frame rearrangements and falls short of the full clone set. An unresolved V gene accounts for under half of the shortfall where checked; the remainder is of unknown origin. The sample table contains 65,000 to 90,000 clones; only one count was recorded for approximately 94% of them. Around 2.8% of the sample is held by the ten biggest clonotypes.

The receptor's source is a woman in her 30s in good health. Recombination linked TRBV19 to TRBJ2-2, with the D gene uncertain. The sequenced sample consisted of blood. The CDR3: CASSIDGTGELFF. Read as DNA, the sequence is TGTGCCAGTAGTATAGATGGCACCGGGGAGCTGTTTTTT. Beyond the CDR3, the reference TRBV19 and TRBJ2-2 genes provide the residues; the full variable domain reads: DGGITQSPKYLFRKEGQNVTLSCEQNLNHDAMYWYRQDPGQGLRLIYYSQIVNDFQKGDIAEGYSVSREKKESFPLTVTSAQKNPTAFYLCASSIDGTGELFFGEGSRLTVL.